Described below is a single TCR beta chain sequence and its context. It lacks a known antigen. There are no base qualities to consult, and no much larger clone falls within one base. The record originates from a study of shared clonotypes between healthy human individuals (TCRdb year 2020). About the full investigation: Three men and a couple of women, aged 18 to 49 years, made up the cohort. For each donor, CD4 naive and CD4 memory were each run on three plates, CD8 naive on two plates, and CD8 memory on one plate. To increase sequencing depth and limit assay-specific biases, different laboratories used diverse techniques to prepare libraries and sequence TCR repertoires. Between about 0.85 and 9.5 billion PBMCs per donor were obtained by leukapheresis. Blood TCR repertoires of roughly five healthy adults were deeply sequenced to estimate repertoire size and the extent of clonotype sharing between individuals.

V is cut back by 10 bases and J by 9 bases, with 12 bases in the junction unmatched. The CDR3 numbers 15 residues from cysteine through phenylalanine. Of all the DNA, just the CDR3 is kept, 45 bases in frame from base 1. Looking up the germline V gene (reference sequence) yields CDR1 MNHNY and CDR2 SVGAGI. What the research found in general, with its limitations: Larger estimated clonotype richness was generally found for naive subsets than for memory subsets. Pairwise subsampling led to the expectation that sequencing depth would affect the degree of clonotype sharing among donors. Sampling was restricted to blood, and TCR repertoires in tissue are likely to differ from TCR repertoires in blood. Rarefaction of sorted-subset datasets indicated incomplete sequencing despite the large sequencing depth. Because the study included only a small number of donors, the genetic and exposure-history diversity represented was limited. Across a few donors, approximately 4.6% of naive CD4, more than 3% of naive CD8, about 2.3% of memory CD4, and over 0.35% of memory CD8 clonotypes were shared. Compared with non-shared clonotypes, clonotypes shared by all four sorted-subset donors had higher generation probabilities.

Healthy HIV-negative adults with no recently reported acute infections or vaccinations were included as donors. All donors were Caucasian adults living in Nashville, Tennessee, USA. CD4+ T cells were enriched by magnetic negative selection; naive cells were then positively selected on CD45RA, and the negative fraction formed the memory subset. Blood was obtained by leukapheresis, after which PBMCs were separated by Ficoll-Histopaque density gradient centrifugation and cryopreserved in liquid nitrogen vapor phase. Purity and quantity of every magnetically sorted T cell population were checked by analytical flow cytometry. From each sorted fraction, genomic DNA was isolated and quantified by UV absorbance on a Nanodrop 2000c. Using the deep immunoSEQ assay, multiplex PCR amplified TCR CDR3 regions from genomic DNA. Extracted genomic DNA from each cell subset was spread evenly across all wells of several immunoSEQ 96-well plates, with each plate serving as a replicate. For sorted subsets, approximately 190 ng genomic DNA, equal to 30,000 or so T cell genomes, was loaded into each replicate PCR. Purified libraries were measured with a Qubit 3.0 fluorometer, size-checked on a Bioanalyzer 2100, and measured again with the KAPA Library Quantification kit. Each immunoSEQ 96-well plate was sequenced on its own single-read 150-cycle Illumina NextSeq 550 flow cell. As for the original processing: Because the immunoSEQ output held only junctional sequences and lacked quality scores, the filtering could not match the filtering applied to full-length reads. To assign V/J genes and CDR3, sequences were annotated against IMGT germline references using PyIR, a Python wrapper for IgBLAST v1.9. Reads were filtered out if the reads had weak V/J assignments (E-value above 1e-6), no CDR3, stop codons, out-of-frame junctions, or ambiguous translated residues. V3J clonotypes were defined as sequences sharing the same inferred V gene, J gene, and CDR3 amino acid sequence. To compute the percentage overlap between repertoires, the number of shared unique clonotypes was divided by the size of the smaller repertoire. Repertoire richness was assessed with RTK rarefaction, the Chao1 estimator, and Recon v2.1 estimates of unobserved clonotypes. For all TCRbeta clonotypes obtained by the gDNA method from four donors, generation probabilities were computed with OLGA. TCRdb holds this immuneACCESS table with in-frame rearrangements only. Some clones are missing; in checked studies, unresolved V genes explain under half, and the rest has no known cause. V and J calls and clone size are copied from that table; D and trimming were computed from the DNA. This sample is represented by over 2 million clones; around 90% of them were singletons. The top ten clonotypes cover approximately 0.4% of the sample.

The chain joins TRBV6-6 to TRBJ2-1; TRBD2 matches 13 bases in the middle. The source is a young man in good health. Some clones in this sample may be carry-over from other donors' samples. The sample was naive CD4+ T cells from PBMCs. The sample's cell subset or site label, decoded: CD45RA+ positively selected. The CDR3 reads CATKELAGGSGEQFF. The sequenced DNA is TGTGCCACCAAAGAACTAGCGGGAGGGTCCGGTGAGCAGTTCTTC.